Within the sample, the clone carrying this TCR beta chain is medium-sized. Its target is unknown. This entry comes from a study of OX40 agonist ivuxolimab in advanced cancers. Study-wide context: Patients were dosed intravenously with ivuxolimab at 0.01 to 10 mg/kg every 2 weeks. Subjects had a mean age of roughly 57 years, with a range of roughly 20 to 79; around 80% were male. Three patients, one with hepatocellular carcinoma and two with cutaneous melanoma, responded partially. Study outcomes and limitations: Clonal expansion in partial responders at 0.1-3.0 mg/kg ranked among the lowest.

The method was immunoSEQ multiplex PCR; TCRdb's version includes in-frame clones alone and lacks a portion of them. This sample has some 48,000 clones; about 81% occur once, and the top ten carry 7.3%. This sample comprised CD4+ or CD8+ T cells sorted from blood, obtained in a trial of the OX40 agonist ivuxolimab. The sequence derives from an adult with an advanced solid tumor such as melanoma, head and neck, liver or kidney cancer.

CDR3 in amino acids: CASSKGRQLTTTNEKLFF. DNA for the CDR3: TGTGCCAGCAGCAAAGGGCGACAGCTTACCACAACTAATGAAAAACTGTTTTTT. This chain links TRBV21-1 with TRBJ1-4; TRBD1, the table's D call, lacks a check against the DNA. TRBV21-1 is a pseudogene. CDR3 length: 18 residues.